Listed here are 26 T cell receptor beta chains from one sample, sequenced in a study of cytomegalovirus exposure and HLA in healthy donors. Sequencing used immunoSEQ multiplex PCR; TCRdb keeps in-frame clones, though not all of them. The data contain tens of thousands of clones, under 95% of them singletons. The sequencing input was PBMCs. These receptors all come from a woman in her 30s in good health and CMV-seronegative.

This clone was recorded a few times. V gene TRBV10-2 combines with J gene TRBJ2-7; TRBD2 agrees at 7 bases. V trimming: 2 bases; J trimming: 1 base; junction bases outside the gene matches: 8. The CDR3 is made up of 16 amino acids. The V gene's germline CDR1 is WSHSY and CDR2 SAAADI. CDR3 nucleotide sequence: TGCGCCAGCAGTGAGCAACTAGCGACCTGGTCCTACGAGCAGTACTTC. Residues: CASSEQLATWSYEQYF.

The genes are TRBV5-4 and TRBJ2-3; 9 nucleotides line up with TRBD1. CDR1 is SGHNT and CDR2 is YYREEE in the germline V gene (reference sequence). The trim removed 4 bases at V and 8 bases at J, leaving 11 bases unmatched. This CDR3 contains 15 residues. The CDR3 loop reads CASSTSPGTGSTQYF. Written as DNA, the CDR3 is TGTGCCAGCAGCACCAGTCCCGGGACAGGGAGTACGCAGTATTTT.

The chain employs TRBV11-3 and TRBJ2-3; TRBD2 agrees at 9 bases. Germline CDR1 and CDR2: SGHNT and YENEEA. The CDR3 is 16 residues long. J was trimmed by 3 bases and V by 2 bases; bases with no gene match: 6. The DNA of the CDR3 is TGTGCCAGCAGCTTAAGAGGTACTAGCGGGACAGATACGCAGTATTTT. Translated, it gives CASSLRGTSGTDTQYF.

The CDR3 nucleotides are TGCAGCGTCACTGGACCCAGGGGTGTACGCGAGCAGTACTTC. This gives the protein CSVTGPRGVREQYF. The chain joins TRBV29-1 to TRBJ2-7; D is perhaps TRBD1 (6 bases). Germline lookup yields CDR1 SQVTM and CDR2 ANQGSEA. This CDR3 spans 14 amino acids. V dropped 6 bases and J dropped 6 bases, with 21 bases sitting between them.

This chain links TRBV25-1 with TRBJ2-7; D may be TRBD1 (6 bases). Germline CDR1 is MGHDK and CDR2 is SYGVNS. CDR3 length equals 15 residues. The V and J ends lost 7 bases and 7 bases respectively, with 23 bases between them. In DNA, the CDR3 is TGTGCCAGCATGGGATACGATACAGGGTTTTTGGAGCAGTACTTC. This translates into CASMGYDTGFLEQYF.

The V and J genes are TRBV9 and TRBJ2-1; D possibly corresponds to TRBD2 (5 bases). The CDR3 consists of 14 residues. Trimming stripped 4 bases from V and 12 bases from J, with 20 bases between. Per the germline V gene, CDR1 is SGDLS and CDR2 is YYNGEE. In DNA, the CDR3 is TGTGCCAGCAGCCCCTGGGGAGAGGACCTCGGGCAGTTCTTC. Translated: CASSPWGEDLGQFF. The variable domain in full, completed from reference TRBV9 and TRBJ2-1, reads DSGVTQTPKHLITATGQRVTLRCSPRSGDLSVYWYQQSLDQGLQFLIQYYNGEERAKGNILERFSAQQFPDLHSELNLSSLELGDSALYFCASSPWGEDLGQFFGPGTRLTVL.

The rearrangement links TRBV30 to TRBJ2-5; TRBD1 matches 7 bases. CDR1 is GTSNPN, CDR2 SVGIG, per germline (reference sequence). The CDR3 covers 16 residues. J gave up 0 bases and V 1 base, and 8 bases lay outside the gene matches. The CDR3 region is CAWSGQGADYQETQYF. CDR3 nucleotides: TGTGCCTGGAGTGGACAGGGTGCCGACTACCAAGAGACCCAGTACTTC.

DNA of the CDR3: TGTGCCAGCAGCCCTCGGCACAGCCCCTACAATGAGCAGTTCTTC. Its translation: CASSPRHSPYNEQFF. V is TRBV7-2 and J is TRBJ2-1; D is uncertain. V was shortened by 5 bases and J by 2 bases, with 13 bases between the two germline ends. The CDR3 runs 15 residues. Germline CDR1 is SGHTA and CDR2 is FQGNSA.

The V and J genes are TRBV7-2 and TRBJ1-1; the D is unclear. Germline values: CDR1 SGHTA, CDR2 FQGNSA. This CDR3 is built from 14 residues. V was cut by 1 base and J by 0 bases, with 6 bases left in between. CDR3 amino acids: CASSLGRMNTEAFF. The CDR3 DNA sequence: TGTGCCAGCAGCTTAGGGAGGATGAACACTGAAGCTTTCTTT. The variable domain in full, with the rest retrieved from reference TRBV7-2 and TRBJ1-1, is GAGVSQSPSNKVTEKGKDVELRCDPISGHTALYWYRQSLGQGLEFLIYFQGNSAPDKSGLPSDRFSAERTGGSVSTLTIQRTQQEDSAVYLCASSLGRMNTEAFFGQGTRLTVV.

This chain's CDR3 is CASSEYGGAYTEAFF. The CDR3 DNA sequence: TGTGCCAGCAGTGAATATGGAGGGGCCTACACTGAAGCTTTCTTT. This chain links TRBV25-1 with TRBJ1-1; maybe TRBD1 (5 bases). Germline V gene data show CDR1 as MGHDK and CDR2 as SYGVNS. V was clipped by 0 bases and J by 3 bases, with 11 bases between them. This CDR3 has 15 amino acids.

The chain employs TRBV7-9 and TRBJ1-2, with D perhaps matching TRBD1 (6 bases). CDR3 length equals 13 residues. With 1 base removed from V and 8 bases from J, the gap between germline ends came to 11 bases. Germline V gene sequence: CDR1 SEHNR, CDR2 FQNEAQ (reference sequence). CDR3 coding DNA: TGTGCCAGCAGCTTAGGGCAGGGGACAGGCTACACCTTC. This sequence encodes CASSLGQGTGYTF.

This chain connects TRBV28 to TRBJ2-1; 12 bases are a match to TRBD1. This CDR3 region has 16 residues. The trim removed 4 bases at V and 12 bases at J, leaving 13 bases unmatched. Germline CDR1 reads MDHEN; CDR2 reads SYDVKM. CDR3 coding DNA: TGTGCCAGCAGTTCTGCAGGGACAGGGGGCTCTTATAGGCAGTTCTTC. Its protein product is CASSSAGTGGSYRQFF.

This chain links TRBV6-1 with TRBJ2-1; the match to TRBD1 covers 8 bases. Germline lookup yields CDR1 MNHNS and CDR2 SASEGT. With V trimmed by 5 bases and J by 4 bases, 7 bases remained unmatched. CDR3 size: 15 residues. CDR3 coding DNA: TGTGCCAGCAGTACCGGACAGGGAGAATACAATGAGCAGTTCTTC. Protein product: CASSTGQGEYNEQFF.

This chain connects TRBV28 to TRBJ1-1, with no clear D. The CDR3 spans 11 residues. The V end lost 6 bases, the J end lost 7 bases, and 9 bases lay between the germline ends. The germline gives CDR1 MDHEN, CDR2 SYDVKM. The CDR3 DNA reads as TGTGCCAGCAGGGTCGAGCTTGAAGCTTTCTTT. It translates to CASRVELEAFF.

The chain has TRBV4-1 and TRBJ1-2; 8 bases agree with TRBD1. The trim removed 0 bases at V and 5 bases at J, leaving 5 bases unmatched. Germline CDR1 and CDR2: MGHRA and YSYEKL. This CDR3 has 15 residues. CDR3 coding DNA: TGCGCCAGCAGCCAAGACAGGGGGCAAGCTTATGGCTACACCTTC. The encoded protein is CASSQDRGQAYGYTF.

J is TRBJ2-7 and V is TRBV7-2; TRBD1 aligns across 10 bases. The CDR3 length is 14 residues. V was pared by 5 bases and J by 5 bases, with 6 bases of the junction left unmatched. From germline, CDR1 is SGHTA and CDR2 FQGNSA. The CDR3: CASSRQGARDEQYF. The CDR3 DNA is TGTGCCAGCAGCCGACAGGGGGCGCGGGACGAGCAGTACTTC.

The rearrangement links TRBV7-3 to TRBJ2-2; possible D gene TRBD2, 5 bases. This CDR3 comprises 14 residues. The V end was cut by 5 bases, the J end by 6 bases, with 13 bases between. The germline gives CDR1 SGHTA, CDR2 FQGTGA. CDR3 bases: TGTGCCAGCAGCGGGGAGCAAAGGCCCGGGGAGCTGTTTTTT. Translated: CASSGEQRPGELFF.

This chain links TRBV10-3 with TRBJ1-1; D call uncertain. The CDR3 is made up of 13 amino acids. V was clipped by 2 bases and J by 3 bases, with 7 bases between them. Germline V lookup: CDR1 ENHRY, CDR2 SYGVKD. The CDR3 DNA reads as TGTGCCATCAGTGAGGAGGGCCACACTGAAGCTTTCTTT. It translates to CAISEEGHTEAFF.

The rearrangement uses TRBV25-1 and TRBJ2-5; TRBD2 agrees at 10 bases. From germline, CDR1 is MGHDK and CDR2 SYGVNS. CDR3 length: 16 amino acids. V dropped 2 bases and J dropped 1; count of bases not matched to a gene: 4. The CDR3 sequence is CASSEGVAGGQETQYF. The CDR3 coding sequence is TGTGCCAGCAGTGAAGGAGTAGCGGGAGGCCAAGAGACCCAGTACTTC. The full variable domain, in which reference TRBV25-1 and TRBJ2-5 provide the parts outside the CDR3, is EADIYQTPRYLVIGTGKKITLECSQTMGHDKMYWYQQDPGMELHLIHYSYGVNSTEKGDLSSESTVSRIRTEHFPLTLESARPSHTSQYLCASSEGVAGGQETQYFGPGTRLLVL.

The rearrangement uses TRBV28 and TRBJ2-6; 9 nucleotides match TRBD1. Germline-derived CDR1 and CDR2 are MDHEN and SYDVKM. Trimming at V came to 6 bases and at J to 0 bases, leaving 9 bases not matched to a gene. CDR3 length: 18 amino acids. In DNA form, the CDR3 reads TGTGCCAGCAGCGCGGACAGGGGTATAAGCTCTGGGGCCAACGTCCTGACTTTC. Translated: CASSADRGISSGANVLTF.

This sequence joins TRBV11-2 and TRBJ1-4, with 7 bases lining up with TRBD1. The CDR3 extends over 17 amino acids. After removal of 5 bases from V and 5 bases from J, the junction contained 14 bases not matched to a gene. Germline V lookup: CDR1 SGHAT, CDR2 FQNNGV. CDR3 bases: TGTGCCAGCAGCCACTGGCCGGGGTGGGACAGAAATGAAAAACTGTTTTTT. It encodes CASSHWPGWDRNEKLFF.

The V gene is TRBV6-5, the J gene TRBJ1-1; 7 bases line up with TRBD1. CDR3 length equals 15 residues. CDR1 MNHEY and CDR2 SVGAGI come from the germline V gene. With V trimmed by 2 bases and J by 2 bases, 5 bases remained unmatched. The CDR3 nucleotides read TGTGCCAGCAGTTACGGCTGGACAGGAAACACTGAAGCTTTCTTT. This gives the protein CASSYGWTGNTEAFF.

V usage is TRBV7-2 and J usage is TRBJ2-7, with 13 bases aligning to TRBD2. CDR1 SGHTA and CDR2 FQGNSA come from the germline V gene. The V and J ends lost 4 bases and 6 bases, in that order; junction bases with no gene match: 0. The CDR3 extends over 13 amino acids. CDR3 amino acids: CASSWTSGGEQYF. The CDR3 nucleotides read TGTGCCAGCAGCTGGACTAGCGGGGGCGAGCAGTACTTC. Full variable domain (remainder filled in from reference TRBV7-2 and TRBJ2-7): GAGVSQSPSNKVTEKGKDVELRCDPISGHTALYWYRQSLGQGLEFLIYFQGNSAPDKSGLPSDRFSAERTGGSVSTLTIQRTQQEDSAVYLCASSWTSGGEQYFGPGTRLTVT.

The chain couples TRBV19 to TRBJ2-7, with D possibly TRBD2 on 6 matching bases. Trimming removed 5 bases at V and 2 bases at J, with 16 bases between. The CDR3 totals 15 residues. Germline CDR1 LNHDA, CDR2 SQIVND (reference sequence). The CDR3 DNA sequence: TGTGCCAGTAGTGCTACGGGGGTACGGACCTACGAGCAGTACTTC. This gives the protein CASSATGVRTYEQYF.

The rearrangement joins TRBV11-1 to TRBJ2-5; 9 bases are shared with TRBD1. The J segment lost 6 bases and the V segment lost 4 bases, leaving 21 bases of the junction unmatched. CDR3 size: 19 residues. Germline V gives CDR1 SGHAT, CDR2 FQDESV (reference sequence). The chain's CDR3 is CASSSNAISEQGAVKTQYF. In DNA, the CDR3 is TGTGCCAGCAGCTCCAACGCAATCTCAGAACAGGGGGCGGTGAAGACCCAGTACTTC. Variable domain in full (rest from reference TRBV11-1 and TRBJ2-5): EAEVAQSPRYKITEKSQAVAFWCDPISGHATLYWYRQILGQGPELLVQFQDESVVDDSQLPKDRFSAERLKGVDSTLKIQPAELGDSAMYLCASSSNAISEQGAVKTQYFGPGTRLLVL.

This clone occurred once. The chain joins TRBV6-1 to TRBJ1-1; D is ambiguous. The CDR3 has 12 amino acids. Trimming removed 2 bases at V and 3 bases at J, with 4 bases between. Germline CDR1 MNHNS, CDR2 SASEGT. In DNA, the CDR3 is TGTGCCAGCAGTGAACGGGACACTGAAGCTTTCTTT. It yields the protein CASSERDTEAFF.